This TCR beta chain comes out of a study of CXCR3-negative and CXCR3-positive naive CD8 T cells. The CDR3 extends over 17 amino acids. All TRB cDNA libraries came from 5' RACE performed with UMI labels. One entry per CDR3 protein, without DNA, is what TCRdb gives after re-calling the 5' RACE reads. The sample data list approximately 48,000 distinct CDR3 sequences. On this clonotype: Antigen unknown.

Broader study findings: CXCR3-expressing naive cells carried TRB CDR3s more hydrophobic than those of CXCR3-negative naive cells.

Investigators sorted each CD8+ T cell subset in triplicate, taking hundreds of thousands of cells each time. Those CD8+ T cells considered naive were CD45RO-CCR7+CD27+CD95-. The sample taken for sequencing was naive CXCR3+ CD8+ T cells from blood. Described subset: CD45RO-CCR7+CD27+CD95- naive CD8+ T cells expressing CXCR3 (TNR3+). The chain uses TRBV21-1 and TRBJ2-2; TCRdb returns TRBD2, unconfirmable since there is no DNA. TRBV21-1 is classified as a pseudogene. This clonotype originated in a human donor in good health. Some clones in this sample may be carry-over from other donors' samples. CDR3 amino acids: CASSKGPAGGYTGELFF.